The 2 T cell receptor beta chains below all came from one sample that was sequenced in a study of a mutant IDH1 vaccine in newly diagnosed glioma. As for time point: baseline, week 1 (first vaccination visit). Treatment here: pre-vaccination baseline after standard-of-care therapy. Method: immunoSEQ multiplex PCR; TCRdb's copy keeps in-frame clones and lacks some. The sample yields tens of thousands of clones, about three quarters seen once. This sample comprised PBMCs, obtained from a glioma patient treated with radiotherapy, temozolomide or both. These TCRs come from a woman aged 40 to 50 with glioma.

This clone was detected only a few times. The chain uses TRBV10-3 and TRBJ2-6, with 8 bases identical to TRBD1. Germline assignment: CDR1 ENHRY and CDR2 SYGVKD. The ends lost 8 bases at V and 2 bases at J; junction bases unmatched: 11. There are 17 residues in the CDR3. CDR3 sequence: CAIEAGQGGPGANVLTF. The CDR3 bases are TGTGCCATCGAGGCCGGACAGGGAGGACCTGGGGCCAACGTCCTGACTTTC.

The chain combines TRBV6-1 with TRBJ2-7; the D gene could be TRBD1 or TRBD2 (5 bases each). Germline V gene data show CDR1 as MNHNS and CDR2 as SASEGT. CDR3 length: 13 residues. V was shortened by 6 bases and J by 1 base, with 10 bases between the two germline ends. In nucleotides, the CDR3 is TGTGCCAGCAGGGGGACCGGGTCCTACGAGCAGTACTTC. Protein: CASRGTGSYEQYF.